The rows below give T cell receptor beta chains drawn from one sample of a study of regulatory T cells in long-lasting Graves disease. TCRdb passed the multiplex PCR reads through MiXCR, listing each CDR3 protein once. The sample yields 450,000 to 600,000 distinct CDR3 sequences, approximately 15% seen once. This same sample was also part of a study on T cells in Graves' hyperthyroidism and ophthalmopathy.

The sequencing here drew on peripheral blood mononuclear cells (PBMCs), taken at new diagnosis, from a patient treated with antithyroid drugs. These receptors originate from a man younger than 40 with Graves disease. Each CDR3 is given with its conserved first and last residue. The D gene is left open where the match is weak. The size field is filled for only some rows; it gives once, few, many or a size class.

CDR3 DNA,CDR3 protein,V gene,D gene,J gene,clone size
TGCAGTACTACCCCATCGGGCAAAACGGGGGCCACTGAAGCTTTCTTT,CSTTPSGKTGATEAFF,TRBV20-1,-,TRBJ1-1,many
TGCAGCGTTGAAGCAGGCCGATCGGAAGCTTTCTTT,CSVEAGRSEAFF,TRBV29-1,-,TRBJ1-1,few
TGTGCCACCAGCAGAGGACTAGCGGGAGGGAAGTTCTTC,CATSRGLAGGKFF,TRBV15,TRBD2,TRBJ2-1,-
TGTGCCAGCAGCCCCAGCGGGAGGGGATCCTACAATGAGCAGTTCTTC,CASSPSGRGSYNEQFF,TRBV27,TRBD2,TRBJ2-1,many
TGTGCCAGCAGCCCGTCCGGCCAGGCCATAGGTGGCTACACCTTC,CASSPSGQAIGGYTF,TRBV7-9,-,TRBJ1-2,few
TGTGCCAGCAGCGGGATCTGGGACAGGGGGGGTAACACTGAAGCTCTCTTT,CASSGIWDRGGNTEALF,TRBV9,TRBD1,TRBJ1-1,-
TGCAGTGCAAGGACAGAACTCCGGTACGAGCAGTACTTC,CSARTELRYEQYF,TRBV20-1,-,TRBJ2-7,many
TGCAGTGCTAGAGATTCGGGAGCGGGAGGATTCTCTGGGGCCAACGTCCTGACTTTC,CSARDSGAGGFSGANVLTF,TRBV20-1,TRBD2,TRBJ2-6,-
TGTGCCAGCAGCTCCCTGGCTTCGGCTAGCACAGATACGCAGTATTTT,CASSSLASASTDTQYF,TRBV9,-,TRBJ2-3,few
TGTGCCAGCAGTTTAGCAGGGAGGGCTTTCTTT,CASSLAGRAFF,TRBV12-3/TRBV12-4,-,TRBJ1-1,many
TGCAGTGCTAGAGACGGGGGGCGCTCGGCGGGGACTAGCGGGAACAATGAGCAGTTCTTC,CSARDGGRSAGTSGNNEQFF,TRBV20-1,TRBD2,TRBJ2-1,many
TGCAGCGTTGAGAGGGGGACAATGAACACTGAAGCTTTCTTT,CSVERGTMNTEAFF,TRBV29-1,-,TRBJ1-1,many
TGCAGTGCTAGGGATTCGACAAAACTTCAGCCCCAGCATTTT,CSARDSTKLQPQHF,TRBV20-1,-,TRBJ1-5,many
TGTGCCAGCAGCTTGGTGGACTTAGGGAGAGATACGCAGTATTTT,CASSLVDLGRDTQYF,TRBV5-6,-,TRBJ2-3,few
TGTGCCAGCAGTTTAGGGCGGTGGGAGACCCAGTACTTC,CASSLGRWETQYF,TRBV12-3/TRBV12-4,-,TRBJ2-5,many
TGCAGCGCCCAACCCTACAGGGGTACCCTATCGTTGTATTTT,CSAQPYRGTLSLYF,TRBV29-1,TRBD1,TRBJ2-3,few
TGTGCCAGCAGACGGCGGACAGGGTCGGGGAACACTGAAGCTTTCTTT,CASRRRTGSGNTEAFF,TRBV6-1,TRBD1,TRBJ1-1,-
TGCAGCGTTGAAGATCGGGGCCACTCGGACACTGAAGCTTTCTTT,CSVEDRGHSDTEAFF,TRBV29-1,-,TRBJ1-1,many
TGTGCCATCAGTGACTTGGACAGGGGCTACGGGCAGTACTTC,CAISDLDRGYGQYF,TRBV10-3,TRBD1,TRBJ2-7,-
TGTGCCAGCAGTTTAGCCGGGACTAGCGGGACCTACGAGCAGTACTTC,CASSLAGTSGTYEQYF,TRBV12-3/TRBV12-4,TRBD2,TRBJ2-7,many
TGTGCCAGCAGTGTAGGACTAGGCTACGAGCAGTACTTC,CASSVGLGYEQYF,TRBV25-1,TRBD2,TRBJ2-7,few
TGTGCCAGCATCCTAGCGGGAGCGTCATACGAGCAGTACTTC,CASILAGASYEQYF,TRBV2,TRBD2,TRBJ2-7,many
TGTGCCAGCTCTCCCTCCGCCACCACAGATACGCAGTATTTT,CASSPSATTDTQYF,TRBV18,-,TRBJ2-3,many
TGCGCCAGCAGCTTGGGCGCAGGGGGTCCGGATACGCAGTATTTT,CASSLGAGGPDTQYF,TRBV5-1,TRBD1,TRBJ2-3,many
TGCAGCGTTGAGGACAGGGCTAGCTCCTACAATGAGCAGTTCTTC,CSVEDRASSYNEQFF,TRBV29-1,TRBD1,TRBJ2-1,many
TGTGCCAGCAGCCAAGAATCTGTGAGGGCTAGCGGCGAGTACGAGCAGTACTTC,CASSQESVRASGEYEQYF,TRBV4-2,TRBD2,TRBJ2-7,few
TGTGCCGGTTACGACCAGGGTTCCTACGAGCAGTACTTC,CAGYDQGSYEQYF,TRBV30,-,TRBJ2-7,few
TGTGCCTGGAGTGGGACAGGGAACGACGAGCAGTACTTC,CAWSGTGNDEQYF,TRBV30,TRBD1,TRBJ2-7,many
TGTGCCACCAGTGATGAAGATACGCAGTATTTT,CATSDEDTQYF,TRBV24-1,-,TRBJ2-3,many
TGTGCCAGCAGTCGTAACGGGAGAAGCGACAATGAGCAGTTCTTC,CASSRNGRSDNEQFF,TRBV7-3,-,TRBJ2-1,many
TGTGCCAGCAGCTTAGAGGCGGGAGATCCTGCAGATACGCAGTATTTT,CASSLEAGDPADTQYF,TRBV13,TRBD2,TRBJ2-3,many
TGTGCCAGCAGCAGTATGGGCGGGAGGAGCTCCTACGAGCAGTACTTC,CASSSMGGRSSYEQYF,TRBV7-9,TRBD2,TRBJ2-7,many
TGTGCCAGCAGTGAAGCGCAATTTCGGCAGTACTTC,CASSEAQFRQYF,TRBV2,-,TRBJ2-7,many
TGCAGTGCTAGAGACGGGCTAGCGGGCCGTCGGGATGAGCAGTACTTC,CSARDGLAGRRDEQYF,TRBV20-1,TRBD2,TRBJ2-5,-
TGTGCCAGTAGTTCCGGGACTAGCGGGAATTCAGGCACAGATACGCAGTATTTT,CASSSGTSGNSGTDTQYF,TRBV19,TRBD2,TRBJ2-3,few
TGTGCCAGCAGGTTGACTAGCGGGAGTGGGGGTGAGCAGTTCTTC,CASRLTSGSGGEQFF,TRBV11-1,TRBD2,TRBJ2-1,many
TGCAGTGCTAGTGAACAGGGGAGCTCCTATAATTCACCCCTCCACTTT,CSASEQGSSYNSPLHF,TRBV20-1,TRBD1,TRBJ1-6,few
TGCAGTGCGGACGGAGGACTAGCGGGGTTCTACGAGCAGTACTTC,CSADGGLAGFYEQYF,TRBV20-1,TRBD2,TRBJ2-7,-
TGTGCCAGCAGCCCTTGGACTAGCGTCTCCGGGGAGCTGTTTTTT,CASSPWTSVSGELFF,TRBV7-8,TRBD2,TRBJ2-2,many
TGCGCCAGCAGCCAATTACCGAGGCAGGAGGATGAAAAACTGTTTTTT,CASSQLPRQEDEKLFF,TRBV4-1,-,TRBJ1-4,few
TGTGCCAGCAGCCCCGGGTTTAGCGGGGAAGAGACCCAGTACTTC,CASSPGFSGEETQYF,TRBV7-9,TRBD2,TRBJ2-5,many
TGCGCCAGCAGCTTGGCCGCGGGGACAGGTACCGGTGGCTACACCTTC,CASSLAAGTGTGGYTF,TRBV5-1,TRBD1,TRBJ1-2,few
TGTGCCAGCAGTCTAGCGGGATCGGGCACAGATACGCAGTATTTT,CASSLAGSGTDTQYF,TRBV6-1,TRBD2,TRBJ2-3,many
TGTGCCAGCAGGCCTTTTGGGACCGCGACCTACGAGCAGTACTTC,CASRPFGTATYEQYF,TRBV6-2/TRBV6-3,-,TRBJ2-7,many
TGTGCCAGCAGCCAAGGAAACTCGGGGGAGCAGTACTTC,CASSQGNSGEQYF,TRBV3-1,-,TRBJ2-7,-
TGCGCCAGCAGTAACCCAACAGGGGATGAGCAGTTCTTC,CASSNPTGDEQFF,TRBV5-1,TRBD1,TRBJ2-1,many
TGTGCCAGCAGATCCGGGACTAGCGGGACGAATGAGCAGTTCTTC,CASRSGTSGTNEQFF,TRBV6-1,TRBD2,TRBJ2-1,many
TGCAGTGCCGGGACAAACTCCTACAATGAGCAGTTCTTC,CSAGTNSYNEQFF,TRBV20-1,-,TRBJ2-1,few